This T cell receptor (beta chain) was captured in a study of T cells expressing NK-cell markers. The overall study: Underlying the TCR beta repertoires were sorted CD3+CD56+NKG2C+, CD3+CD56+NKG2C- and CD3+CD56-NKG2C+ T cells. One of the eight sequenced donors was seronegative, whereas the other seven were HCMV-seropositive. Study-wide results and limits: In several donors, dominant clonotypes made up roughly 28.3-65% of CD3+CD56-NKG2C+ cells.

For TCR beta, cDNA was produced by 5'RACE template switching with UMIs. TCRdb reprocessed the 5' RACE reads and reports one entry per CDR3 protein, with no DNA. This sample's clone table lists about half a million distinct CDR3 sequences. With regard to this clonotype: What it recognizes is unknown.

Germline lookup yields CDR1 SGHAT and CDR2 FQNNGV. The CDR3 is made up of 18 amino acids. The sequenced material came from blood T cells: a sorted CD56 or NKG2C T cell subset, CD4+ or CD8+ T cells, or bulk PBMC T cells (not recorded which). V and J are TRBV11-2 and TRBJ2-3; there is no DNA to check the TCRdb D call of TRBD2. The sequence was obtained from a woman aged 50 to 60 in good health. The CDR3 is CASSRLQSAALSTDTQYF.